This TCR beta chain comes out of a study of blood T cell repertoires in COVID-19. Germline trimming cut 5 bases from V and 0 bases from J; bases unmatched to any gene: 8. This CDR3 region has 16 residues. Germline V lookup: CDR1 SGHVS, CDR2 FNYEAQ. Profiling relied on immunoSEQ multiplex PCR, and the TCRdb table lists in-frame clones only, not all of them. The sample consists of 150,000 to 180,000 clones, around 90% of them appearing once. The chain combines TRBV7-6 with TRBJ1-1; 8 bases are shared with TRBD1. The clonotype originates from a man aged 50 to 59 with acute or convalescent COVID-19. Input material: peripheral blood. The CDR3 is CASSPGQGVMNTEAFF. Written as DNA, the CDR3 is TGTGCCAGCAGCCCCGGACAGGGAGTTATGAACACTGAAGCTTTCTTT.